The clone carrying this T cell receptor (beta chain) is a singleton in its sample. Its antigen remains unknown. PCR used 60 Vbeta primers and 13 Jbeta primers. Some clones are missing from TCRdb's copy, which holds only in-frame ones; the method was immunoSEQ multiplex PCR. The profile shows around 120,000 clones, more than 75% of them singletons. The source of the sample is a study of cytomegalovirus exposure and HLA in healthy donors. Study observations and caveats: A cluster of highly shared sequence variants was likely a sequencing artifact. In most subjects, TCR beta sequences reportedly gave accurate predictions of HLA-A and HLA-B alleles.

CDR1 MGHRA and CDR2 YSYEKL come from the germline V gene. The CDR3 has 16 residues. With 7 bases clipped from V and 2 bases from J, the junction kept 9 bases outside the gene matches. The chain combines TRBV4-1 with TRBJ2-5, with 11 bases lining up with TRBD2. The sample taken for sequencing was PBMCs. The TCR was taken from a man aged 18 to 30 in good health and CMV-seronegative. The CDR3 bases are TGCGCCAGCACGGTGCTAGCGGGGGGCGGGCAAGAGACCCAGTACTTC. As protein: CASTVLAGGGQETQYF.